One sample yielded the 9 T cell receptor beta chains listed below, sequenced in a study of CD8+ T cells in alopecia areata. The authors extracted RNA and reverse transcribed it into cDNA as the sequencing template. Assay used: immunoSEQ multiplex PCR; TCRdb lists only in-frame clones, some missing. Counted here are 150,000 or so clones, roughly 60% occurring once; the ten biggest clones make up over 4%. Sequencing was performed on CD4+ T cells sorted from blood. Receptor source: a human donor in good health.

The chain couples TRBV25-1 to TRBJ2-5; D is undetermined. Germline V gene lookup returns CDR1 MGHDK and CDR2 SYGVNS. V was trimmed by 3 bases and J by 5 bases, leaving 19 bases between them. This CDR3 has 16 residues. For the CDR3, the DNA is TGTGCCAGCAGTGATTACAGAGTCCTTCCAGGCGAGACCCAGTACTTC. Translated, it gives CASSDYRVLPGETQYF.

Regarding this clone: The junction departs from the called germline gene at one end, perhaps through a read error. The V call is TRBV30, the J call TRBJ1-2; D possibly corresponds to TRBD1 (5 bases). Germline V gene data show CDR1 as GTSNPN and CDR2 as SVGIG (reference sequence). The CDR3 covers 11 residues. DNA for the CDR3: TGTACCTGGAGCAGGGACCGACTCTACACCTTC. This gives the protein CTWSRDRLYTF.

This chain uses TRBV6-5 with TRBJ2-2; D is perhaps TRBD1 (5 bases). The CDR3 runs 15 residues. The V gene lost 4 bases and the J gene lost 2 bases, with 11 bases spanning the gap. Germline V lookup: CDR1 MNHEY, CDR2 SVGAGI. CDR3 residues: CASSSETENTGELFF. CDR3 DNA: TGTGCCAGCAGTTCTGAGACAGAAAACACCGGGGAGCTGTTTTTT.

The chain carries TRBV29-1 and TRBJ1-4; 7 bases map to TRBD1. The CDR3 extends over 15 amino acids. Germline V gene data show CDR1 as SQVTM and CDR2 as ANQGSEA. V lost 6 bases, J lost 0 bases, and 7 bases stayed unmatched. CDR3 protein: CSVSRDRTTNEKLFF. The DNA for the CDR3 is TGCAGCGTGAGCCGGGACAGAACAACTAATGAAAAACTGTTTTTT.

The chain joins TRBV18 to TRBJ2-6; D gene unclear. Germline V CDR1 and CDR2: KGHSH, LQKENI. This CDR3 spans 15 amino acids. V lost 3 bases to trimming and J lost 0 bases, with 6 bases between them. The CDR3 nucleotides are TGTGCCAGCTCACCGGGTAGCTCTGGGGCCAACGTCCTGACTTTC. This codes for CASSPGSSGANVLTF.

The chain has TRBV18 and TRBJ2-4; D remains ambiguous. Trimming shortened V by 2 bases and J by 5 bases, and 7 bases separated the two germline ends. The length of the CDR3 is 13 residues. Germline V gene lookup returns CDR1 KGHSH and CDR2 LQKENI. In nucleotides, the CDR3 is TGTGCCAGCTCACCATTCCAGGAAAACATTCAGTACTTC. Residues: CASSPFQENIQYF.

The rearrangement links TRBV15 to TRBJ1-2; D remains unclear. This CDR3 is 12 amino acids long. Per germline, CDR1 LNHNV and CDR2 YYDKDF (reference sequence). V was trimmed by 9 bases and J by 8 bases, leaving 16 bases between them. Written as DNA, the CDR3 is TGTGCCACGATGGATCGGTCCATAGGCTACACCTTC. Translation gives CATMDRSIGYTF.

The sample holds one count of this clone. The chain couples TRBV2 to TRBJ2-3, with D unclear. The V and J ends lost 0 bases and 2 bases respectively, with 9 bases between them. The CDR3 has 15 amino acids. CDR1 SNHLY and CDR2 FYNNEI come from the germline V gene. CDR3 nucleotides: TGTGCCAGCAGTGAAGCGGACCAAAACACAGATACGCAGTATTTT. Residues: CASSEADQNTDTQYF. Supplemented by reference TRBV2 and TRBJ2-3, the full variable domain reads EPEVTQTPSHQVTQMGQEVILRCVPISNHLYFYWYRQILGQKVEFLVSFYNNEISEKSEIFDDQFSVERPDGSNFTLKIRSTKLEDSAMYFCASSEADQNTDTQYFGPGTRLTVL.

V usage is TRBV9 and J usage is TRBJ1-1, with 7 bases aligning to TRBD1. V dropped 4 bases and J dropped 5; count of bases not matched to a gene: 11. There are 15 residues in the CDR3. The germline V gene encodes CDR1 SGDLS and CDR2 YYNGEE. The CDR3 nucleotides are TGTGCCAGCAGCCCTCGAAGGACAGGACAGACTGAAGCTTTCTTT. Its translation is CASSPRRTGQTEAFF.